These 10 T cell receptor beta chains share one sample of origin, sequenced in a study of cytomegalovirus exposure and HLA in healthy donors. PCR primers comprised 60 Vbeta and 13 Jbeta primers. The repertoire was sequenced with immunoSEQ multiplex PCR; TCRdb's copy has only in-frame clones and lacks some. The table lists about 200,000 clones, around 84% of them singletons. Sequenced sample: PBMCs. Receptors were obtained from a middle-aged man in good health and CMV-seropositive.

The J gene is TRBJ2-7, the V gene TRBV5-1, with 8 bases aligning to TRBD2. CDR1 and CDR2 (germline): SGHRS, YFSETQ. Losses at the gene ends were 3 bases for V and 7 bases for J; bases not matched to a gene: 3. This CDR3 is built from 12 residues. The CDR3 loop reads CASSSGGREQYF. The CDR3 bases are TGCGCCAGCAGCTCGGGGGGGAGGGAGCAGTACTTC.

This clone occurred once. J is TRBJ1-1 and V is TRBV5-1, with 8 bases fitting TRBD1. Germline CDR1 SGHRS, CDR2 YFSETQ. V lost 4 bases to trimming and J lost 10 bases; unmatched junction nucleotides: 9. This CDR3 region has 13 residues. CDR3 sequence reads: CASSVGTGGVAFF. The CDR3 DNA reads TGCGCCAGCAGCGTCGGGACAGGCGGTGTAGCTTTCTTT.

CDR3 DNA: TGTGCCAGCAGTTACCCGAATCTCCGGAACTATGGCTACACCTTC. This gives the protein CASSYPNLRNYGYTF. This chain joins TRBV28 and TRBJ1-2; D unclear. V lost 4 bases, J lost 2 bases, and 14 bases lay in between. This CDR3 has 15 amino acids. CDR1 is MDHEN, CDR2 SYDVKM, per germline.

The chain carries TRBV28 and TRBJ2-3, with D possibly being TRBD2 (6 bases). The CDR3 sequence is 12 residues long. The V gene's germline CDR1 is MDHEN and CDR2 SYDVKM. V shed 3 bases and J shed 11 bases, with 12 bases lying between them. CDR3 amino acids: CASSLLRGGQYF. CDR3 bases: TGTGCCAGCAGTTTGTTGCGGGGTGGGCAGTATTTT.

The chain links TRBV27 to TRBJ2-7; 10 bases match TRBD1. The germline CDR1 and CDR2 sequences are MNHEY and SMNVEV (reference sequence). The CDR3 runs to 14 residues. V shed 6 bases and J 2 bases; nucleotides not matched to a gene: 4. The CDR3 nucleotides read TGTGCCAGCAGCTCGGACAGGGGGACCTACGAGCAGTACTTC. Residues: CASSSDRGTYEQYF.

The gene calls are TRBV5-1 and TRBJ2-5; 7 bases match TRBD1. Per germline, CDR1 SGHRS and CDR2 YFSETQ. The length of the CDR3 is 13 residues. Trimming removed 4 bases from V and 7 bases from J; junction bases left unmatched: 7. CDR3 nucleotide sequence: TGCGCCAGCAGCCCGGGACAGCCCGGGACCCAGTACTTC. This gives the protein CASSPGQPGTQYF. The full variable domain, completed using reference TRBV5-1 and TRBJ2-5, is KAGVTQTPRYLIKTRGQQVTLSCSPISGHRSVSWYQQTPGQGLQFLFEYFSETQRNKGNFPGRFSGRQFSNSRSEMNVSTLELGDSALYLCASSPGQPGTQYFGPGTRLLVL.

The V and J genes are TRBV7-9 and TRBJ2-1, with 9 positions matching TRBD1. The CDR3 covers 14 residues. From germline, CDR1 is SEHNR and CDR2 FQNEAQ (reference sequence). The trim removed 5 bases at V and 5 bases at J, leaving 4 bases unmatched. For the CDR3, the DNA is TGTGCCAGCAGCCCCGGGACAGGGCACAATGAGCAGTTCTTC. Protein product: CASSPGTGHNEQFF.

The rearrangement joins TRBV7-2 to TRBJ2-7, with TRBD2 matching over 7 bases. The V segment lost 5 bases and the J segment 1 base; nucleotides outside the gene matches: 8. This CDR3 is 15 amino acids long. Germline V gene lookup returns CDR1 SGHTA and CDR2 FQGNSA. The CDR3 spells CASSRLLAGSYEQYF. The CDR3 DNA reads as TGTGCCAGCAGCAGATTATTAGCGGGTTCCTACGAGCAGTACTTC.

The chain combines TRBV19 with TRBJ1-1; TRBD1 might be the D (5 bases). Germline V gene data show CDR1 as LNHDA and CDR2 as SQIVND (reference sequence). Trimming cost V 4 bases and J 11 bases, with 20 bases left between them. The CDR3 extends over 14 amino acids. CDR3 in DNA: TGTGCCAGTAGTACCCCAGACAGCCCAGGAGAGGCTTTCTTT. This sequence encodes CASSTPDSPGEAFF.

This clone has only one observation. The V and J genes are TRBV7-9 and TRBJ1-1; 8 bases fit TRBD1. The germline gives CDR1 SEHNR, CDR2 FQNEAQ (reference sequence). The CDR3 is 16 residues long. J was trimmed by 0 bases and V by 5 bases; bases with no gene match: 8. DNA for the CDR3: TGTGCCAGCAGCCCACCGACAGGGGCCCTGAACACTGAAGCTTTCTTT. Its protein product is CASSPPTGALNTEAFF.